These 2 T cell receptor beta chains share one sample of origin, sequenced in a study of T cell responses to AZD1222 COVID-19 vaccine. Using immunoSEQ multiplex PCR, the repertoire was profiled, and TCRdb retains in-frame clones only, with some absent. The data show roughly 130,000 clones, approximately 94% seen once. The material sequenced was peripheral blood, taken on day 0 of AZD1222 vaccination. The receptors here all came from an adult in good health.

The chain is built from TRBV10-2 and TRBJ2-7; 8 bases are a match to TRBD2. CDR1 WSHSY and CDR2 SAAADI come from the germline V gene. This CDR3 is 16 amino acids long. The ends lost 3 bases at V and 6 bases at J; junction bases unmatched: 13. This chain's CDR3 is CASSDFFGTRGSEQYF. Here the CDR3 DNA reads TGCGCCAGCAGTGACTTTTTTGGGACTAGGGGCTCCGAGCAGTACTTC.

This clone was seen a few times. V is TRBV6-5 and J is TRBJ1-2; no clear D gene. Trimming stripped 0 bases from V and 8 bases from J, with 16 bases between. This CDR3 comprises 15 residues. CDR1 is MNHEY and CDR2 is SVGAGI in the germline V gene. The CDR3 bases are TGTGCCAGCAGTTACTCGATAAATCAGGATTGGGGCTACACCTTC. Its protein product is CASSYSINQDWGYTF.